This TCR beta chain was sequenced for a study of blood T cells in healthy people across ages. Whole-study results and caveats: TCR beta diversity, measured per million T cells, fell in a roughly linear way with age. Unsorted PBMC input precluded a conclusive naive versus antigen-experienced comparison. Naive T cell percentage by flow cytometry tracked strongly with beta diversity.

The CDR3 is 15 amino acids. V gave up 0 bases and J gave up 4 bases, with 11 bases separating them. In germline, CDR1 is LGHNA, CDR2 YSLEER. This clonotype was counted a few times. What it binds is unknown. It was with a sample-barcoded 5' primer and a J-beta primer mix that a second PCR of roughly 7 to 11 cycles was run. TCRdb called the 5' RACE reads again in MiXCR, with one record for every CDR3 protein. The sample has 600,000 to 1,000,000 distinct CDR3 sequences, roughly 25% seen once. Each sample used at least 6 million PBMCs. These same records also appear under a second study, on T cells of mothers and their children.

The clonotype originates from a boy aged 5-17 years in good health. This rearrangement joins TRBV4-3 to TRBJ2-3; D is possibly TRBD2 (6 bases). The sample comprised blood. The CDR3 DNA reads as TGCGCCAGCAGCCAAGAAGTGATAGCGGCAGATACGCAGTATTTT. This encodes CASSQEVIAADTQYF.